This is a list of T cell receptor beta chains from one sample in a study of blood T cell repertoires in COVID-19. Sequenced by immunoSEQ multiplex PCR; TCRdb stores in-frame clones only, minus some. The data hold roughly 97,000 clones, with about 89% observed a single time. The specimen was peripheral blood. These receptors were taken from a human donor in a cohort sampled during active COVID-19. Each CDR3 is given with its conserved first and last residue. D genes are given only for firm matches. Only some rows state a clone size, as once, few, many or a class for expanded clones.

V gene	clone size	D gene	J gene	CDR3 protein	CDR3 DNA
TRBV6-5	NA	TRBD2	TRBJ2-1	CASSYSRGKYNEQFF	TGTGCCAGCAGTTACTCGCGGGGGAAGTACAATGAGCAGTTCTTC
TRBV19	few	NA	TRBJ1-5	CASSMTDRGNQPQHF	TGTGCCAGTAGTATGACGGACAGAGGCAATCAGCCCCAGCATTTT
TRBV7-2	NA	TRBD2	TRBJ2-7	CASSLVGLAGSSYEQYF	TGTGCCAGCAGCTTAGTTGGACTAGCGGGGAGCTCCTACGAGCAGTACTTC
TRBV5-1	NA	TRBD1	TRBJ2-5	CASRPGQGRVETQYF	TGCGCCAGCAGGCCGGGACAGGGGCGTGTGGAGACCCAGTACTTC
TRBV24-1	NA	NA	TRBJ2-3	CATSDATATSLDTQYF	TGTGCCACCAGTGACGCGACTGCCACAAGTCTAGATACGCAGTATTTT
TRBV15	NA	NA	TRBJ2-1	CATSRDLRGEQFF	TGTGCCACCAGCAGAGATCTAAGGGGTGAGCAGTTCTTC
TRBV11-3	NA	NA	TRBJ1-2	CASSPTTGNGYTF	TGTGCCAGCAGCCCAACCACAGGGAATGGCTACACCTTC
TRBV5-1	NA	NA	TRBJ2-7	CASRIDPTGPNEQYF	TGCGCCAGCAGAATAGATCCGACAGGCCCCAACGAGCAGTACTTC
TRBV12-3/TRBV12-4	NA	NA	TRBJ2-1	CASSLAGLNEQFF	TGTGCCAGCAGTTTAGCGGGGCTCAATGAGCAGTTCTTC
TRBV9	once	NA	TRBJ1-2	CASSGDSQPLWGYTF	TGTGCCAGCAGCGGCGACAGCCAACCTCTTTGGGGCTACACCTTC
TRBV28	NA	NA	TRBJ2-7	CASSFPRRGGYEQYF	TGTGCCAGCAGTTTCCCCCGGAGGGGGGGCTACGAGCAGTACTTC
TRBV12-3/TRBV12-4	NA	TRBD1	TRBJ2-5	CAGSTGIWETQYF	TGTGCCGGGTCGACAGGGATATGGGAGACCCAGTACTTC
TRBV2	NA	TRBD1	TRBJ2-7	CASSIGTAGSSYEQYF	TGTGCCAGCAGCATAGGGACAGCCGGTAGCTCCTACGAGCAGTACTTC
TRBV7-8	once	TRBD2	TRBJ2-7	CASSLGTSGFPYEQYF	TGTGCCAGCAGCCTCGGGACTAGCGGATTTCCCTACGAGCAGTACTTC
TRBV25-1	NA	NA	TRBJ1-2	CASSDSVGGGRYGYTF	TGTGCCAGCAGTGATTCTGTCGGGGGTGGTCGGTATGGCTACACCTTC
TRBV7-9	NA	NA	TRBJ1-3	CASSYTGNTIYF	TGTGCCAGCAGTTATACTGGAAACACCATATATTTT
TRBV19	NA	TRBD2	TRBJ2-1	CASSVLAGTAGEQFF	TGTGCCAGTAGTGTTCTAGCGGGGACGGCGGGGGAGCAGTTCTTC
TRBV7-9	NA	TRBD1	TRBJ1-2	CASSRSMTGQGAYGYTF	TGTGCCAGCAGCAGAAGCATGACCGGACAGGGGGCCTATGGCTACACCTTC
TRBV7-2	NA	TRBD1	TRBJ1-5	CASSSRDRGNQPQHF	TGTGCCAGCAGCTCCCGGGACAGGGGCAATCAGCCCCAGCATTTT
TRBV15	NA	TRBD1	TRBJ1-1	CATSQGERTEAFF	TGTGCCACCTCGCAGGGGGAGCGAACTGAAGCTTTCTTT
TRBV3-1/TRBV3-2	NA	NA	TRBJ2-2	CASSQVTNTGELFF	TGTGCCAGCAGCCAAGTTACAAACACCGGGGAGCTGTTTTTT
TRBV5-1	NA	TRBD1	TRBJ1-2	CASSLGRDSRPYGYTF	TGCGCCAGCAGCTTGGGTCGGGACAGCCGACCCTATGGCTACACCTTC
TRBV28	NA	TRBD1	TRBJ1-2	CASSFSYGDRGDGYTF	TGTGCCAGCAGTTTCTCATACGGGGACAGGGGAGACGGCTACACCTTC
TRBV4-2	NA	TRBD1	TRBJ1-2	CASSQGMQGVYYGYTF	TGTGCCAGCAGCCAAGGGATGCAGGGGGTCTATTATGGCTACACCTTC
TRBV10-3	few	NA	TRBJ1-1	CAISEVDRKAFF	TGTGCCATCAGTGAGGTAGACAGGAAAGCTTTCTTT
TRBV15	NA	TRBD1	TRBJ2-7	CATSRDLTGGYEQYF	TGTGCCACCAGCAGAGACCTAACAGGGGGCTACGAGCAGTACTTC
TRBV15	NA	TRBD1	TRBJ1-5	CATSPRTGGDQPQHF	TGTGCCACCAGCCCAAGGACAGGGGGCGATCAGCCCCAGCATTTT
TRBV3-1/TRBV3-2	NA	NA	TRBJ2-1	CASSQTRDLEQFF	TGTGCCAGCAGCCAGACTAGGGATCTTGAGCAGTTCTTC
TRBV27	NA	NA	TRBJ1-2	CASSLSRLGGSGYTF	TGTGCCAGCAGTTTATCTCGTCTTGGCGGTTCCGGCTACACCTTC
TRBV3-1/TRBV3-2	NA	TRBD1	TRBJ1-1	CASSQESRGRRRDTEAFF	TGTGCCAGCAGCCAAGAGTCCAGGGGGCGGCGAAGGGACACTGAAGCTTTCTTT
TRBV5-1	NA	NA	TRBJ1-3	CASSWGGTQPSGNTIYF	TGCGCCAGCAGCTGGGGGGGCACACAACCCTCTGGAAACACCATATATTTT
TRBV18	NA	NA	TRBJ2-5	CASSPHNGETQYF	TGTGCCAGCTCACCCCACAATGGAGAGACCCAGTACTTC
TRBV15	NA	NA	TRBJ1-3	CATSRVRGSGNTIYF	TGTGCCACCAGCAGAGTAAGGGGCTCTGGAAACACCATATATTTT
TRBV11-3	NA	TRBD2	TRBJ2-3	CASSLGLAGGWQYF	TGTGCCAGCAGCTTGGGACTAGCGGGGGGGTGGCAGTATTTT
TRBV7-2	NA	TRBD2	TRBJ2-3	CASTLGLAGSGDTQYF	TGTGCCAGCACCTTAGGACTAGCGGGGTCTGGGGATACGCAGTATTTT
TRBV6-2/TRBV6-3	few	TRBD1	TRBJ1-5	CASSYLRTGAPPPQHF	TGTGCCAGCAGTTACTTAAGGACAGGGGCCCCACCGCCCCAGCATTTT
TRBV5-8	NA	TRBD1	TRBJ1-1	CASSLGAGGHNTEAFF	TGTGCCAGCAGCTTGGGGGCAGGGGGCCACAACACTGAAGCTTTCTTT